The 7 T cell receptor beta chains reported below all come from one sample, sequenced in a study of spatial heterogeneity in lung cancer. One entry per CDR3 protein, called by TCRdb with MiXCR from the 5' RACE reads. The data hold roughly 2,700 distinct CDR3 sequences, with around 8.5% observed a single time. Sample time point: sample taken at primary tumor resection. This material consisted of normal lung tissue next to the tumor, taken at surgery. The receptors here all came from a female donor with early-stage non-small cell lung cancer.

This clonotype is medium-sized. The chain combines TRBV5-4 with TRBJ2-5, with 10 bases fitting TRBD2. The germline V gene encodes CDR1 SGHNT and CDR2 YYREEE (reference sequence). After removal of 3 bases from V and 5 bases from J, the junction contained 7 bases not matched to a gene. This CDR3 has 15 amino acids. This CDR3 is CASSSKGAGGETQYF. Written as DNA, the CDR3 is TGTGCCAGCAGCTCTAAAGGAGCGGGGGGGGAGACCCAGTACTTC.

This clonotype ranks as medium-sized (0.01 to 0.1%). The chain links TRBV7-2 to TRBJ1-5; no reliable D call. Trimming shortened V by 4 bases and J by 9 bases, and 13 bases separated the two germline ends. CDR1 and CDR2 from the germline V gene are SGHTA and FQGNSA. This CDR3 spans 13 amino acids. CDR3 DNA sequence: TGTGCCAGCAGCTCAATGGCCCATTGGCCCCAGCATTTT. This codes for CASSSMAHWPQHF. Together with reference TRBV7-2 and TRBJ1-5, the CDR3 gives the full variable domain: GAGVSQSPSNKVTEKGKDVELRCDPISGHTALYWYRQSLGQGLEFLIYFQGNSAPDKSGLPSDRFSAERTGGSVSTLTIQRTQQEDSAVYLCASSSMAHWPQHFGDGTRLSIL.

This clonotype was seen repeatedly, ten times or more. The chain links TRBV12-3 or TRBV12-4 to TRBJ2-4; possibly TRBD2 for D (6 bases). V lost 3 bases and J lost 4, with 10 bases in between. The CDR3 runs to 14 residues. The CDR3 nucleotides read TGTGCCAGCAGTTTGAATGGGGGGAAAAACATTCAGTACTTC. Protein product: CASSLNGGKNIQYF.

This clonotype was recorded at least ten times. The gene calls are TRBV11-2 and TRBJ2-6, with D tentatively TRBD2 (5 bases). CDR3 length: 15 amino acids. V lost 1 base and J 4 bases, leaving 8 bases between the germline ends. Per germline, CDR1 SGHAT and CDR2 FQNNGV. CDR3 DNA: TGTGCCAGCAGCTTAGGTCCGGGAGGGGCCAACGTCCTGACTTTC. Translated: CASSLGPGGANVLTF.

Within the sample, this clonotype is medium-sized. The chain uses TRBV19 and TRBJ1-1; D unresolved. This CDR3 is built from 14 residues. CDR1 and CDR2 (germline): LNHDA, SQIVND (reference sequence). V gave up 7 bases and J gave up 1 base, with 13 bases separating them. The chain's CDR3 is CASTLGPGNTEAFF. The CDR3, as DNA: TGTGCCAGTACCCTCGGGCCTGGGAACACTGAAGCTTTCTTT.

By proportion, this clonotype is medium-sized. The chain combines TRBV28 with TRBJ1-1; D unresolved. CDR3 length equals 14 residues. Germline loops: CDR1 MDHEN, CDR2 SYDVKM. V dropped 7 bases and J dropped 3 bases, with 15 bases sitting between them. The CDR3 loop is CASKRSPLDTEAFF. The CDR3, as DNA: TGTGCCAGCAAACGTAGTCCCCTGGACACTGAAGCTTTCTTT.

This clonotype was seen more than once but under ten times. The rearrangement links TRBV6-6 to TRBJ1-2; perhaps TRBD1 as D (5 bases). CDR1 MNHNY and CDR2 SVGAGI come from the germline V gene (reference sequence). V dropped 5 bases and J dropped 5 bases, with 12 bases sitting between them. The length of the CDR3 is 13 residues. The CDR3 reads CASSQGDWYGYTF. CDR3 nucleotide sequence: TGTGCCAGCAGTCAGGGCGACTGGTATGGCTACACCTTC.